Below, 28 T cell receptor beta chains from the same sample are listed, as sequenced in a study of cytomegalovirus exposure and HLA in healthy donors. A multiplex PCR was run with 60 Vbeta primers and 13 Jbeta primers. Data came from immunoSEQ multiplex PCR; TCRdb stores just in-frame clones and leaves some out. The sample contains around 99,000 clones, less than 85% of which appear only once. Sequenced: PBMCs. These receptors all stem from a woman aged 40 to 55 in good health and CMV-seropositive.

CDR3 region: CASSGGQEIYGYTF. CDR3 DNA: TGTGCCAGCAGTGGCGGACAGGAAATATATGGCTACACCTTC. This chain joins TRBV6-1 and TRBJ1-2; 7 bases fit TRBD1. V lost 4 bases and J lost 5; bases outside the gene matches: 7. This CDR3 is built from 14 residues. The germline V gene has CDR1 MNHNS and CDR2 SASEGT.

The gene calls are TRBV2 and TRBJ2-2, with D perhaps TRBD1 (6 bases). The ends were cut back, 5 bases at V and 6 bases at J, with 10 bases in the middle. The CDR3 has 13 residues. CDR1 is SNHLY and CDR2 is FYNNEI in the germline V gene. The CDR3 DNA sequence: TGTGCCAGCAGTTACAGGGACGCCGGGGAGCTGTTTTTT. It translates to CASSYRDAGELFF.

This sequence joins TRBV5-1 and TRBJ1-5; 7 nucleotides agree with TRBD1. CDR3 length: 14 residues. Germline V gives CDR1 SGHRS, CDR2 YFSETQ. With V trimmed by 4 bases and J by 7 bases, 8 bases remained unmatched. The CDR3 here is CASSASAGGQPQHF. The CDR3 DNA reads TGCGCCAGCAGCGCCTCGGCAGGGGGACAGCCCCAGCATTTT.

V usage is TRBV4-1 and J usage is TRBJ1-2; D is uncertain. With 0 bases removed from V and 8 bases from J, the gap between germline ends came to 7 bases. This CDR3 has 12 residues. Germline CDR1 MGHRA, CDR2 YSYEKL. The CDR3 spells CASSQDDGGYTF. CDR3 coding DNA: TGCGCCAGCAGCCAAGATGACGGGGGCTACACCTTC.

V and J are TRBV10-3 and TRBJ2-6; 12 bases match TRBD1. The germline V gene has CDR1 ENHRY and CDR2 SYGVKD. Losses at the gene ends were 7 bases for V and 0 bases for J; bases not matched to a gene: 10. The CDR3 is made up of 19 amino acids. CDR3 region: CAINPGQGARVSGANVLTF. The DNA for the CDR3 is TGTGCCATCAACCCGGGACAGGGGGCCCGTGTCTCTGGGGCCAACGTCCTGACTTTC.

The chain uses TRBV18 and TRBJ2-7, with TRBD1 as a possible D gene (6 bases). The CDR3 totals 15 residues. V lost 6 bases, J lost 0 bases, and 15 bases lay in between. CDR1 and CDR2 (germline): KGHSH, LQKENI. For the CDR3, the DNA is TGTGCCAGCTCCCAAACAGGGAGCCACTCCTACGAGCAGTACTTC. Amino acid sequence: CASSQTGSHSYEQYF.

This sequence joins TRBV5-1 and TRBJ2-6; 7 bases line up with TRBD1. This CDR3 has 15 amino acids. Germline CDR1 SGHRS, CDR2 YFSETQ. V was pared by 2 bases and J by 1 base, with 0 bases of the junction left unmatched. The CDR3 DNA sequence: TGCGCCAGCAGCTTACAGGGGTCTGGGGCCAACGTCCTGACTTTC. This encodes CASSLQGSGANVLTF.

The chain combines TRBV18 with TRBJ2-7; D is unresolved. The germline V gene has CDR1 KGHSH and CDR2 LQKENI. Trimming removed 2 bases at V and 7 bases at J, with 9 bases between. This CDR3 is 12 amino acids long. In DNA form, the CDR3 reads TGTGCCAGCTCACCAGATTTACGGGAGCAGTACTTC. This sequence encodes CASSPDLREQYF.

V gene TRBV29-1 combines with J gene TRBJ2-3; D unresolved. The CDR3 runs 13 residues. V dropped 3 bases and J dropped 0 bases, with 7 bases sitting between them. From germline, CDR1 is SQVTM and CDR2 ANQGSEA. CDR3 in DNA: TGCAGCGTTGACGAAACTAGCACAGATACGCAGTATTTT. Protein product: CSVDETSTDTQYF.

The J gene is TRBJ1-1, the V gene TRBV5-1; tentative D call: TRBD1 (5 bases). V was trimmed by 0 bases and J by 6 bases, leaving 15 bases between them. The CDR3 loop spans 15 amino acids. Germline-derived CDR1 and CDR2 are SGHRS and YFSETQ. CDR3 protein: CASSLALRRGSEAFF. CDR3 sequence (DNA): TGCGCCAGCAGCTTGGCCTTAAGGAGGGGTTCTGAAGCTTTCTTT.

J is TRBJ2-5 and V is TRBV7-2, with 8 positions matching TRBD1. The CDR3 covers 14 residues. The V and J ends lost 5 bases and 2 bases, in that order; junction bases with no gene match: 4. Per the germline V gene, CDR1 is SGHTA and CDR2 is FQGNSA. DNA for the CDR3: TGTGCCAGCAGCGGAAACAGGGGGCAAGAGACCCAGTACTTC. It codes for CASSGNRGQETQYF.

The gene calls are TRBV7-9 and TRBJ2-3; 10 bases fit TRBD2. V lost 1 base, J lost 7 bases, and 2 bases stayed unmatched. The V gene's germline CDR1 is SEHNR and CDR2 FQNEAQ (reference sequence). The CDR3 totals 14 residues. CDR3 nucleotide sequence: TGTGCCAGCAGCTTAGGGACTAGCGGAAATACGCAGTATTTT. Encoded protein: CASSLGTSGNTQYF. The whole variable domain, remainder taken from reference TRBV7-9 and TRBJ2-3, is DTGVSQNPRHKITKRGQNVTFRCDPISEHNRLYWYRQTLGQGPEFLTYFQNEAQLEKSRLLSDRFSAERPKGSFSTLEIQRTEQGDSAMYLCASSLGTSGNTQYFGPGTRLTVL.

The chain's CDR3 is CAWSVQQAKNSPLHF. CDR3 in DNA: TGTGCCTGGAGTGTACAACAGGCAAAAAATTCACCCCTCCACTTT. The V and J genes are TRBV30 and TRBJ1-6; D is perhaps TRBD1 (5 bases). The germline CDR1 and CDR2 sequences are GTSNPN and SVGIG (reference sequence). The CDR3 covers 15 residues. V dropped 0 bases and J dropped 7 bases, with 13 bases sitting between them.

V is TRBV6-5 and J is TRBJ1-2; D is possibly TRBD1 (5 bases). Germline V gives CDR1 MNHEY, CDR2 SVGAGI. The CDR3 runs to 15 residues. Trimming left V 1 base short and J 8 bases short, with 17 bases between. CDR3 DNA sequence: TGTGCCAGCAGTTACTATACAGGTGAAGGAAACGGCTACACCTTC. Protein product: CASSYYTGEGNGYTF.

The CDR3: CASSPLRDRAYEQYF. The CDR3 DNA follows: TGTGCCAGCAGCCCGCTCCGGGACAGGGCCTACGAGCAGTACTTC. V gene TRBV5-4 combines with J gene TRBJ2-7; TRBD1 matches 9 bases. CDR3 length: 15 residues. The trim removed 4 bases at V and 2 bases at J, leaving 7 bases unmatched. Germline V gene sequence: CDR1 SGHNT, CDR2 YYREEE (reference sequence).

This sequence joins TRBV5-1 and TRBJ2-3; 13 bases align to TRBD2. Trimming at V came to 4 bases and at J to 6 bases, leaving 8 bases not matched to a gene. The CDR3 has 16 residues. Germline-derived CDR1 and CDR2 are SGHRS and YFSETQ. This CDR3 is CASSVTKTSGGDTQYF. The CDR3 DNA reads as TGCGCCAGCAGCGTAACAAAGACTAGCGGGGGGGATACGCAGTATTTT.

This chain connects TRBV7-3 to TRBJ2-7, with D maybe TRBD2 (6 bases). From germline, CDR1 is SGHTA and CDR2 FQGTGA. The CDR3 has 14 residues. The ends were cut back, 4 bases at V and 6 bases at J, with 16 bases in the middle. CDR3: CASSSSERGSEQYF. The DNA for the CDR3 is TGTGCCAGCAGCTCCTCCGAACGGGGGAGCGAGCAGTACTTC.

The chain combines TRBV29-1 with TRBJ2-1, with 12 bases matching TRBD2. Unmatched junction bases numbered 10, after V lost 4 bases and J lost 0 bases. CDR1 is SQVTM and CDR2 is ANQGSEA in the germline V gene. The CDR3 has 18 residues. This chain's CDR3 is CSVGSGTSGQSSYNEQFF. In DNA, the CDR3 is TGCAGCGTTGGTTCGGGGACTAGCGGGCAGAGCTCCTACAATGAGCAGTTCTTC.

V usage is TRBV6-5 and J usage is TRBJ2-7; the D gene is possibly TRBD2 (6 bases). Germline CDR1 MNHEY, CDR2 SVGAGI. V lost 0 bases and J 0 bases, leaving 6 bases between the germline ends. This CDR3 comprises 14 residues. The CDR3 DNA reads as TGTGCCAGCAGTTACTCGGAGGGCTCCTACGAGCAGTACTTC. It encodes CASSYSEGSYEQYF.

This clone was counted between two and nine times. The J gene is TRBJ2-7, the V gene TRBV5-1, with D perhaps TRBD1 (5 bases). CDR3 length equals 14 residues. Between the trimmed V and J ends, which lost 5 bases and 2 bases, there was a span of 14 bases. Germline CDR1 reads SGHRS; CDR2 reads YFSETQ. CDR3 DNA sequence: TGCGCCAGCAGTGAGATGGGGCAGGCCTACGAGCAGTACTTC. Translated: CASSEMGQAYEQYF. The whole variable domain, remainder taken from reference TRBV5-1 and TRBJ2-7, is KAGVTQTPRYLIKTRGQQVTLSCSPISGHRSVSWYQQTPGQGLQFLFEYFSETQRNKGNFPGRFSGRQFSNSRSEMNVSTLELGDSALYLCASSEMGQAYEQYFGPGTRLTVT.

This clone was seen a handful of times. The chain recombines TRBV12-5 with TRBJ1-5; 7 bases agree with TRBD1. Trimming took 3 bases from V and 0 from J; bases not matched to a gene: 8. From germline, CDR1 is LGHNT and CDR2 FRNRAP. The CDR3 is 17 amino acids. The CDR3: CASGFGGQTYSNQPQHF. CDR3 sequence (DNA): TGTGCTAGTGGTTTCGGGGGACAGACTTATAGCAATCAGCCCCAGCATTTT.

The chain uses TRBV9 and TRBJ2-5; D is ambiguous. Trimming removed 1 base from V and 2 bases from J, with 6 bases in between. The germline CDR1 and CDR2 sequences are SGDLS and YYNGEE. The CDR3 consists of 13 residues. CDR3: CASSVSQQETQYF. DNA of the CDR3: TGTGCCAGCAGCGTATCACAGCAAGAGACCCAGTACTTC.

This chain links TRBV7-9 with TRBJ2-7; D is ambiguous. Trimming removed 4 bases from V and 9 bases from J, with 10 bases in between. CDR3 size: 11 residues. Germline CDR1 reads SEHNR; CDR2 reads FQNEAQ (reference sequence). The CDR3 here is CASSSARVQYF. CDR3 in DNA: TGTGCCAGCAGCTCCGCACGAGTGCAGTACTTC.

V usage is TRBV10-1 and J usage is TRBJ1-1; weak D call: TRBD1 (6 bases). CDR3 size: 17 residues. With 6 bases removed from V and 1 base from J, the gap between germline ends came to 21 bases. Germline CDR1 and CDR2: WNHNN and SYGVQD (reference sequence). CDR3 residues: CASSVRSWGPRNTEAFF. In DNA form, the CDR3 reads TGCGCCAGCAGCGTACGGTCTTGGGGGCCGCGGAACACTGAAGCTTTCTTT.

This clone has a single count. The rearrangement links TRBV13 to TRBJ2-7; no firm D call. The germline CDR1 and CDR2 sequences are PRHDT and FYEKMQ (reference sequence). The CDR3 consists of 13 residues. Trimming stripped 0 bases from V and 3 bases from J, with 6 bases between. CDR3: CASSLGALYEQYF. For the CDR3, the DNA is TGTGCCAGCAGCTTAGGCGCGCTCTACGAGCAGTACTTC.

The V call is TRBV2, the J call TRBJ1-3; 7 bases match TRBD1. J gave up 0 bases and V 1 base, and 3 bases lay outside the gene matches. Germline CDR1 reads SNHLY; CDR2 reads FYNNEI. The CDR3 loop spans 16 amino acids. DNA of the CDR3: TGTGCCAGCAGTGAAGAGGGGGCTGCCTCTGGAAACACCATATATTTT. Its translation: CASSEEGAASGNTIYF.

The rearrangement joins TRBV10-3 to TRBJ1-2; perhaps TRBD1 as D (5 bases). Between the trimmed V and J ends, which lost 2 bases and 5 bases, there was a span of 12 bases. This CDR3 has 14 amino acids. Germline V gene lookup returns CDR1 ENHRY and CDR2 SYGVKD. CDR3 amino acids: CAISESGGGYGYTF. CDR3 DNA sequence: TGTGCCATCAGTGAGAGCGGGGGGGGATATGGCTACACCTTC.

This clone was picked up one time. The chain is built from TRBV19 and TRBJ1-1; D uncertain. Trimming left V 4 bases short and J 1 base short, with 10 bases between. The CDR3 is 14 amino acids. Germline lookup yields CDR1 LNHDA and CDR2 SQIVND (reference sequence). CDR3 protein: CASSNGGWNTEAFF. CDR3 bases: TGTGCCAGTAGTAACGGCGGTTGGAACACTGAAGCTTTCTTT.